This T cell receptor (beta chain) was sequenced in a study of OX40 agonist ivuxolimab in advanced cancers. Study-wide context: Anti-PD-1, anti-PD-L1 or anti-CTLA-4 therapy given earlier was allowed, and roughly 38% had some.

Using immunoSEQ multiplex PCR, the repertoire was profiled, and TCRdb retains in-frame clones only, with some absent. Seen here are about 39,000 clones, about 90% observed once, and the top ten hold approximately 22%. Regarding this clone: Other nucleotide sequences in the sample specify the same CDR3.

V lost 5 bases and J 1 base, leaving 13 bases between the germline ends. CDR3 size: 15 residues. Per germline, CDR1 SGHAT and CDR2 FQDESV (reference sequence). This sequence joins TRBV11-1 and TRBJ2-3; the D gene is possibly TRBD2 (6 bases). Specimen: CD4+ or CD8+ T cells sorted from blood, collected in a trial of the OX40 agonist ivuxolimab. The clonotype was recovered from an adult with an advanced solid tumor such as melanoma, head and neck, liver or kidney cancer. CDR3 in DNA: TGTGCCAGCAGCAAAGGCACGGGGGGCACAGATACGCAGTATTTT. Translation: CASSKGTGGTDTQYF.